This record covers a single TCR beta chain. These data originate in a study of radiotherapy plus CTLA-4 blockade in lung cancer. Trimming shortened V by 4 bases and J by 1 base, and 11 bases separated the two germline ends. The CDR3 contains 14 residues. Germline loops: CDR1 SGHRS, CDR2 YFSETQ. Measured with immunoSEQ multiplex PCR; TCRdb has only the in-frame clones, and not every one. The sample gives more than 100,000 clones, about nine tenths of which show up once; 6.9% is in the top ten. The chain carries TRBV5-1 and TRBJ2-5; D may be TRBD1 or TRBD2 (5 bases each). The starting material was peripheral blood, obtained from a patient treated with radiotherapy plus ipilimumab. This sequence was found in a human donor with non-small cell lung cancer that progressed on radiotherapy plus ipilimumab. This chain's CDR3 is CASSIQGAQETQYF. CDR3 DNA sequence: TGCGCCAGCAGCATCCAGGGAGCCCAAGAGACCCAGTACTTC.